This T cell receptor beta chain was sequenced for a study of T cells in Graves' hyperthyroidism and ophthalmopathy. CDR3 length: 14 residues. Germline loops: CDR1 SGHAT, CDR2 FQDESV (reference sequence). The TCR beta CDR3 regions underwent amplification using RNA transcripts as the source. During a first-round RT-PCR of the TCR CDR3, the HTBI primer set was used. From the multiplex PCR reads, TCRdb called clonotypes with MiXCR, one entry per CDR3 protein. Among about 380,000 distinct CDR3 sequences listed, approximately 18% were seen once. With respect to this clonotype: A much larger clone differs from this one at a single base, so this may be a read error.

The chain couples TRBV11-1 to TRBJ1-3; D is ambiguous. This TCR came from a man between 18 and 35 years old with Graves' ophthalmopathy. The source material was blood. The CDR3 region has the DNA TGTGCCAGCAGCCTAACTCGAAGTGGAGACACCATATATTTT. It translates to CASSLTRSGDTIYF.